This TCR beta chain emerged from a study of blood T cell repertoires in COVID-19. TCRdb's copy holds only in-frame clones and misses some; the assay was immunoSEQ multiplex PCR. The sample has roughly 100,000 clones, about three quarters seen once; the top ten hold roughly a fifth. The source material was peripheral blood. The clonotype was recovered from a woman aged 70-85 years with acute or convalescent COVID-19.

This CDR3 is CASMGQGSLFF. In DNA, the CDR3 is TGTGCCAGTATGGGACAGGGTTCGCTGTTTTTT. The V gene is TRBV19, the J gene TRBJ2-2; 9 bases match TRBD1. The CDR3 is 11 residues long. With V trimmed by 7 bases and J by 13 bases, 4 bases remained unmatched. The germline CDR1 and CDR2 sequences are LNHDA and SQIVND (reference sequence).